The entry below gives a single TCR beta chain sequence along with its context. Its antigen is as yet unknown. This sample is part of a study of Ad26.COV2.S vaccination and SARS-CoV-2 variants. Study results and caveats: Vaccinees displayed broader spike-specific TCR repertoires than placebo recipients.

Treatment specified: some 20 received Ad26.COV2.S at low or high dose, single or two shots; about 5 received placebo; per-sample allocation not given. Sampling occurred on day 63 after the first vaccine or placebo injection. An adult of 18-55 years in Boston served as donor. Method: immunoSEQ multiplex PCR; TCRdb's copy keeps in-frame clones and lacks some. The data show some 520,000 clones, with around nine tenths seen just once and about 13% held by the top ten. The CDR3 contains 15 residues. Germline V gene data show CDR1 as MDHEN and CDR2 as SYDVKM. With V trimmed by 5 bases and J by 7 bases, 12 bases remained unmatched.

The V gene is TRBV28, the J gene TRBJ2-5; 8 bases line up with TRBD2. Material: peripheral blood, obtained in a trial of Ad26.COV2.S vaccine versus placebo. The sequence derives from a person between 18 and 65 years old who received the Ad26.COV2.S COVID-19 vaccine or a placebo. The CDR3: CASSPQSRTSRTQYF. In DNA, the CDR3 is TGTGCCAGCAGTCCCCAATCGCGGACTAGCCGGACCCAGTACTTC.